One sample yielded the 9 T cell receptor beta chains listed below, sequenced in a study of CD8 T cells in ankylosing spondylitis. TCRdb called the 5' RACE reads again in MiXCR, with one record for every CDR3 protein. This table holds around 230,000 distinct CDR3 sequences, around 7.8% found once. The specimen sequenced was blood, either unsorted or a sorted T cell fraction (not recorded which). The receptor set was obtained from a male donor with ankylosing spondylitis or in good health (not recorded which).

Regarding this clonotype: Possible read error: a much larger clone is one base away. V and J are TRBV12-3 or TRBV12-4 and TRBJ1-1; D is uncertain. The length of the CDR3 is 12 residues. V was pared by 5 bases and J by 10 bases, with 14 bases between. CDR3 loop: CASSLSASGAFF. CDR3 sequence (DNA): TGTGCCAGCAGTCTTTCTGCGTCGGGAGCTTTCTTT.

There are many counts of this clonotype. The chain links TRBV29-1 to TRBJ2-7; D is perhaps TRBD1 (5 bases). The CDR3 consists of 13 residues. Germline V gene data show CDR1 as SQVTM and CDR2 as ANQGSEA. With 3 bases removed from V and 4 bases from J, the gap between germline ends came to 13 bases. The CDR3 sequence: CSVELDRGYEQYF. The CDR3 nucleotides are TGCAGCGTTGAGTTGGATAGGGGATACGAGCAGTACTTC.

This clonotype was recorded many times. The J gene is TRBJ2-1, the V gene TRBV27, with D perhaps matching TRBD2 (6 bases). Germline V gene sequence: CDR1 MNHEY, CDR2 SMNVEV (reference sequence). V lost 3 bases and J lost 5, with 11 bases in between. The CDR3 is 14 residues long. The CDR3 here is CASSFEGLHNEQFF. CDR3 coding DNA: TGTGCCAGCAGTTTTGAGGGACTCCACAATGAGCAGTTCTTC.

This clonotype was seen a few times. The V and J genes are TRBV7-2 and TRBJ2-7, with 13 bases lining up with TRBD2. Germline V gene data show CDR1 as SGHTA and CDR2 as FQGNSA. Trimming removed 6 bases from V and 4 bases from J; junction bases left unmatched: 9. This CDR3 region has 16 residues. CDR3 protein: CASSARTSGSSYEQYF. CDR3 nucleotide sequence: TGTGCCAGCAGTGCCCGGACTAGCGGGAGTTCGTACGAGCAGTACTTC.

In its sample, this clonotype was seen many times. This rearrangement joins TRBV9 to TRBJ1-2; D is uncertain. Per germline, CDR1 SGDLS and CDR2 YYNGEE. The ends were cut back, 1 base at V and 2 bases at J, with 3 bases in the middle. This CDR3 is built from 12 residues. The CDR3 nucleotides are TGTGCCAGCAGCGTAAGGAACTATGGCTACACCTTC. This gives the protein CASSVRNYGYTF.

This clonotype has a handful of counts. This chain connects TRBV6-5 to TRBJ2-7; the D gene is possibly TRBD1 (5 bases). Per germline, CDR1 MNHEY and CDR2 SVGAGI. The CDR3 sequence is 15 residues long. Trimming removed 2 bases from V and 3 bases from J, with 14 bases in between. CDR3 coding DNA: TGTGCCAGCAGTTACGGACACCAGTCCATCTACGAGCAGTACTTC. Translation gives CASSYGHQSIYEQYF.

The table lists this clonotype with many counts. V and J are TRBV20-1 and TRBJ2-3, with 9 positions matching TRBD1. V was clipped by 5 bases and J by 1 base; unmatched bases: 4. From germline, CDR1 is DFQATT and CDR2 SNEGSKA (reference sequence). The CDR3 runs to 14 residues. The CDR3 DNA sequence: TGCAGTGCTCTCCGACAGGGGGGCACAGATACGCAGTATTTT. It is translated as CSALRQGGTDTQYF.

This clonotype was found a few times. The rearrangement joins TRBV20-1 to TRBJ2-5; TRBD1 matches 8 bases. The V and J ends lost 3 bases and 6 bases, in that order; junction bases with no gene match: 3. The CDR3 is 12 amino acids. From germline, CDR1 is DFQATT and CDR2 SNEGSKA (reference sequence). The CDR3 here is CSARQGAKTQYF. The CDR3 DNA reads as TGCAGTGCTAGGCAGGGGGCGAAGACCCAGTACTTC.

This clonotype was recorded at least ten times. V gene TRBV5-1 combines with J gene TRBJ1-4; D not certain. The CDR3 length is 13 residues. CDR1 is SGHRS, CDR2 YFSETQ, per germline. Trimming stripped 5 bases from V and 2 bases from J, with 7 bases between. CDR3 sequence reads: CASSGRTNEKLFF. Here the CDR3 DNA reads TGCGCCAGCAGTGGCAGGACTAATGAAAAACTGTTTTTT.